The clone carrying this T cell receptor (beta chain) turned up a few times. Its antigen is unknown. This sample was taken from a study of response to subunit inactivated influenza vaccine. Findings of the study overall: Every seasonal influenza vaccination brings in few new T cells, the authors suggested.

TCRdb processed the RT-PCR reads anew with MiXCR; each CDR3 protein has one entry. The sample has about 800,000 distinct CDR3 sequences, 21% seen once. CDR3 length: 16 residues. V lost 8 bases, J lost 3 bases, and 9 bases stayed unmatched. CDR1 is MNHEY, CDR2 SMNVEV, per germline (reference sequence). Sample: PBMCs from blood, taken more than 4 days after vaccination. This sequence was found in a man aged 45-65 years who received an inactivated influenza vaccine. The rearrangement links TRBV27 to TRBJ2-6; TRBD1 aligns across 8 bases. CDR3 loop: CASGQRGTGGANVLTF. The DNA of the CDR3 is TGTGCCAGCGGCCAACGGGGGACAGGTGGGGCCAACGTCCTGACTTTC.